This T cell receptor beta chain was profiled in a study of human T cells and chemical hapten exposure. Study information: Sensitizing treatment utilized 2% DPC over a 2 cm by 2 cm portion of upper inner arm skin. All through the roughly 23-week study, the scalp of each patient received diphenylcyclopropenone doses weekly.

As for time point: pre-sensitization, week 0. The treatment is: therapeutic diphenylcyclopropenone sensitization with weekly scalp DPC. TCRdb re-analysed the RACE reads in MiXCR, keeping a single row per CDR3 protein. The sample holds fewer than 70,000 distinct CDR3 sequences; about a tenth are singletons and the top ten take about 5%. J gave up 8 bases and V 5 bases, and 14 bases lay outside the gene matches. The germline CDR1 and CDR2 sequences are PRHDT and FYEKMQ (reference sequence). The CDR3 loop spans 16 amino acids. The chain joins TRBV13 to TRBJ2-1; the match to TRBD1 covers 8 bases. The sequencing used whole blood, collected in connection with sensitization to the hapten diphenylcyclopropenone (DPC). The source is a woman in her 50s with alopecia areata. Some clones in this sample may be carry-over from other donors' samples. CDR3 in amino acids: CASSQAGQGRVDEQFF. The CDR3 region has the DNA TGTGCCAGCAGCCAGGCAGGACAGGGTAGGGTCGATGAGCAGTTCTTC.